The clone carrying this T cell receptor beta chain was seen more than once but under ten times. Its antigen is unidentified. The data are from a study of response to subunit inactivated influenza vaccine. TCRdb reprocessed the RT-PCR reads via MiXCR and lists one record per CDR3 protein. The sample shows approximately 170,000 distinct CDR3 sequences, around 15% of them seen only once. This CDR3 has 19 amino acids. Looked up from germline, CDR1 is SGDLS and CDR2 is YYNGEE. Trimming cost V 3 bases and J 0 bases; bases outside gene matches: 14. Study-level findings and limits: A suggestion made by the authors is that each seasonal influenza vaccination recruits few new T cells.

This receptor was identified in a man aged 50 to 60 who received an inactivated influenza vaccine. The sample here was CD8+ T cells sorted from PBMCs, taken around 5 days after vaccination. V usage is TRBV9 and J usage is TRBJ1-1; TRBD1 matches at 10 bases. CDR3 sequence (DNA): TGTGCCAGCAGCGCCCCCGTGGACAGGGGGGGATCCATGAACACTGAAGCTTTCTTT. It is translated as CASSAPVDRGGSMNTEAFF.